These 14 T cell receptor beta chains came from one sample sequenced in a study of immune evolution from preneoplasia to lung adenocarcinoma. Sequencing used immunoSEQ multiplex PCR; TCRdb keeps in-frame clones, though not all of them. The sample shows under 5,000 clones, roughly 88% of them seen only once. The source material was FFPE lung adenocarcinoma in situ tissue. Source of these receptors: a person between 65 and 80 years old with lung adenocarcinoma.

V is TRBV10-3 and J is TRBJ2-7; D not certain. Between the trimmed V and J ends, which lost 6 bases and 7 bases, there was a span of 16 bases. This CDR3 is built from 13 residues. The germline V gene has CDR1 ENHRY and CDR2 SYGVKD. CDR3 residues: CAISRDQWPEQYF. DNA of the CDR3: TGTGCCATCAGCCGAGACCAATGGCCGGAGCAGTACTTC.

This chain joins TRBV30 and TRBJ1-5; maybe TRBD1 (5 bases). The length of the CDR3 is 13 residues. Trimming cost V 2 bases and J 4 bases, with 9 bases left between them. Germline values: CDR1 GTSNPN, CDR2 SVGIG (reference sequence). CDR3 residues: CAWSSGGNQPQHF. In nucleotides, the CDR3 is TGTGCCTGGAGTTCGGGGGGGAATCAGCCCCAGCATTTT.

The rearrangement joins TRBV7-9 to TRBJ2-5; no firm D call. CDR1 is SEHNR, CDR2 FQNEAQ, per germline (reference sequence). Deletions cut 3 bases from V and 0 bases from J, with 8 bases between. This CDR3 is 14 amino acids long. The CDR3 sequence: CASSFEINQETQYF. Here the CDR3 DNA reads TGTGCCAGCAGCTTTGAGATAAACCAAGAGACCCAGTACTTC.

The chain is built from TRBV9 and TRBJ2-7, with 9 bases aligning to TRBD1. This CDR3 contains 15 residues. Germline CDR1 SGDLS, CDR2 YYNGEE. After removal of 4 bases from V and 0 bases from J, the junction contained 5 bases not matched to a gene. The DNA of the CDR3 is TGTGCCAGCAGCTTGACAGGGGGGGACTCCTACGAGCAGTACTTC. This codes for CASSLTGGDSYEQYF. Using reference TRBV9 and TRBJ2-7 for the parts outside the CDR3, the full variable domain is DSGVTQTPKHLITATGQRVTLRCSPRSGDLSVYWYQQSLDQGLQFLIQYYNGEERAKGNILERFSAQQFPDLHSELNLSSLELGDSALYFCASSLTGGDSYEQYFGPGTRLTVT.

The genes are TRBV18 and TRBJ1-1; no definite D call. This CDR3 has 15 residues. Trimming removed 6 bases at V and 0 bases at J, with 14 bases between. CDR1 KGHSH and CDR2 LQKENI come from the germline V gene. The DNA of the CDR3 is TGTGCCAGCTCGCGGGAAACCTCAATGAACACTGAAGCTTTCTTT. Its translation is CASSRETSMNTEAFF.

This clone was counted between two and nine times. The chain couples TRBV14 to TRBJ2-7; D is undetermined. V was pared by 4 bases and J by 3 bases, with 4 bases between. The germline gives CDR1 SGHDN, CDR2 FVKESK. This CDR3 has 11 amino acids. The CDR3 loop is CASSPGYEQYF. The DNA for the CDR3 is TGTGCCAGCAGCCCGGGCTACGAGCAGTACTTC.

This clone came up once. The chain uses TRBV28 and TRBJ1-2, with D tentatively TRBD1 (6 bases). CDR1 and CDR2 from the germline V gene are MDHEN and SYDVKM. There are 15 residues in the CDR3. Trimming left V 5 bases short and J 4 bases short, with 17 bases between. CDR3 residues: CASSARTDRGYGYTF. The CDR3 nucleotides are TGTGCCAGCAGTGCCAGGACAGACCGGGGCTATGGCTACACCTTC.

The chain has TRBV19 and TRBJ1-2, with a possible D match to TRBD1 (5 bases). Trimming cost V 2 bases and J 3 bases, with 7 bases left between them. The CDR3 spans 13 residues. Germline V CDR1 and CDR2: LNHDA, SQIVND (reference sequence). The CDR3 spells CASSIQGDYGYTF. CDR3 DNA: TGTGCCAGTAGTATACAGGGCGACTATGGCTACACCTTC.

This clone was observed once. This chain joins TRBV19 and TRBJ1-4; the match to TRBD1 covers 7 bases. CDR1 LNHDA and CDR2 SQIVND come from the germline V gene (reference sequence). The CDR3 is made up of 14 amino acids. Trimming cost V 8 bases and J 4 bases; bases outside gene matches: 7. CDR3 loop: CASGRDSRNEKLFF. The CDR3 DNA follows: TGTGCCAGTGGCCGGGACAGCCGTAATGAAAAACTGTTTTTT. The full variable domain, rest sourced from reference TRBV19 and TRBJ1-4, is DGGITQSPKYLFRKEGQNVTLSCEQNLNHDAMYWYRQDPGQGLRLIYYSQIVNDFQKGDIAEGYSVSREKKESFPLTVTSAQKNPTAFYLCASGRDSRNEKLFFGSGTQLSVL.

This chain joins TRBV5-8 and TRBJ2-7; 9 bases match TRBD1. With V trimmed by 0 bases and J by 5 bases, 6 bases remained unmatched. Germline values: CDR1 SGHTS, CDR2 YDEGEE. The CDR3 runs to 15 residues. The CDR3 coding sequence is TGTGCCAGCAGCTTGGTGGACAGGGGTTCCCACGAGCAGTACTTC. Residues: CASSLVDRGSHEQYF.

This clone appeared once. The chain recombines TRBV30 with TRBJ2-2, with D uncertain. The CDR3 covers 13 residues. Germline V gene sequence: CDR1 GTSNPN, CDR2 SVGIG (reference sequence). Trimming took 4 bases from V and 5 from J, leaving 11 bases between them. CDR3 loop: CAWTGGWTGELFF. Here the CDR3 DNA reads TGTGCCTGGACAGGTGGATGGACCGGGGAGCTGTTTTTT.

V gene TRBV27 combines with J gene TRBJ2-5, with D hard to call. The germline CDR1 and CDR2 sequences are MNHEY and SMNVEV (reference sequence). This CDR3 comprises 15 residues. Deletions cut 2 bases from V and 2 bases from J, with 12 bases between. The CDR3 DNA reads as TGTGCCAGCAGTTTAGCGCTGGGATTACAAGAGACCCAGTACTTC. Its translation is CASSLALGLQETQYF.

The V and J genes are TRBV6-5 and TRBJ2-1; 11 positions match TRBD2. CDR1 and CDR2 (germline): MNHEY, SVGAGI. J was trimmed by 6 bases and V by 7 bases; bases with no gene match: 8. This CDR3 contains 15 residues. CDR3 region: CASKLTSGSGNEQFF. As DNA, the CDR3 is TGTGCCAGCAAACTCACTAGCGGGAGTGGCAATGAGCAGTTCTTC.

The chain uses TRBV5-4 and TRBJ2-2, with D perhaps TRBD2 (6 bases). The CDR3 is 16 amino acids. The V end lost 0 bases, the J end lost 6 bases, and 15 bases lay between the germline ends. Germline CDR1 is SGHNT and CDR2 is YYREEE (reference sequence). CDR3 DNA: TGTGCCAGCAGCTTGGCCCGGGGGAGTGTAGCCGGGGAGCTGTTTTTT. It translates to CASSLARGSVAGELFF.